This T cell receptor beta chain appears in the sequencing data of a study of blood T cell repertoires in COVID-19. Study-wide context: Specimens from acute and convalescent COVID-19 originated in the United States, Italy and Spain.

Germline assignment: CDR1 SEHNR and CDR2 FQNEAQ (reference sequence). The V and J ends lost 4 bases and 3 bases respectively, with 21 bases between them. The CDR3 has 17 amino acids. Data came from immunoSEQ multiplex PCR; TCRdb stores just in-frame clones and leaves some out. The repertoire holds some 150,000 clones, with 75% to 90% as singletons. This clonotype originated in a woman aged 55 to 70 with active or convalescent COVID-19. What was sequenced was peripheral blood. V gene TRBV7-9 combines with J gene TRBJ1-2; D is unclear. CDR3 protein: CASSSKAAAEGDYGYTF. The CDR3 nucleotides read TGTGCCAGCAGCTCGAAGGCTGCGGCGGAGGGAGACTATGGCTACACCTTC.